The rows below give T cell receptor beta chains drawn from one sample of a study of T cells in Graves' hyperthyroidism and ophthalmopathy. TCRdb processed the multiplex PCR reads anew with MiXCR; each CDR3 protein has one entry. The sample includes hundreds of thousands of distinct CDR3 sequences, more than 13% of them seen just once. The sample comprised blood. These TCRs come from a woman aged 25 to 39 with Graves' hyperthyroidism. Each CDR3 is given with its conserved first and last residue. The D gene is left open where the match is weak. Clone size is shown for a subset of rows, as once, few, many or a class of expanded clone.

V: TRBV9
D: .
size: .
J: TRBJ1-1
CDR3: CASSVGGAAGANTEAFF
DNA: TGTGCCAGCAGCGTAGGAGGAGCTGCGGGGGCGAACACTGAAGCTTTCTTT

V: TRBV6-6
D: TRBD2
size: .
J: TRBJ2-7
CDR3: CASSYSAGAGYEQYF
DNA: TGTGCCAGCAGTTACTCAGCGGGAGCTGGCTACGAGCAGTACTTC

V: TRBV14
D: .
size: .
J: TRBJ2-5
CDR3: CASSHGDLKGPETQYF
DNA: TGTGCCAGCAGTCATGGGGACCTAAAGGGGCCAGAGACCCAGTACTTC

V: TRBV6-5
D: TRBD1
size: many
J: TRBJ1-1
CDR3: CASSYGGQSNTEAFF
DNA: TGTGCCAGCAGTTACGGGGGACAGTCTAACACTGAAGCTTTCTTT

V: TRBV28
D: TRBD2
size: .
J: TRBJ2-1
CDR3: CASSSTGTSGINEQFF
DNA: TGTGCCAGCAGTTCGACCGGGACTAGCGGGATTAATGAGCAGTTCTTC

V: TRBV5-1
D: TRBD2
size: .
J: TRBJ2-7
CDR3: CASTPGQAGWEQYF
DNA: TGCGCCAGCACCCCCGGGCAAGCGGGATGGGAGCAGTACTTC

V: TRBV13
D: TRBD1
size: many
J: TRBJ2-1
CDR3: CASSPRDRGPNEQFF
DNA: TGTGCCAGCAGCCCAAGGGACAGGGGCCCCAATGAGCAGTTCTTC

V: TRBV18
D: TRBD2
size: few
J: TRBJ2-1
CDR3: CASSPPGLANNEQFF
DNA: TGTGCCAGCTCACCTCCGGGACTAGCGAACAATGAGCAGTTCTTC

V: TRBV6-4
D: TRBD1
size: few
J: TRBJ1-1
CDR3: CASNQRQGPSTEAFF
DNA: TGTGCCAGCAACCAAAGACAGGGGCCGTCCACTGAAGCTTTCTTT

V: TRBV7-9
D: TRBD1
size: many
J: TRBJ1-2
CDR3: CASSYVPGQYGYTF
DNA: TGTGCCAGCAGCTACGTCCCGGGACAGTATGGCTACACCTTC

V: TRBV18
D: TRBD1
size: many
J: TRBJ1-5
CDR3: CASSPTGLRNQPQHF
DNA: TGTGCCAGCTCGCCGACAGGGCTCCGCAATCAGCCCCAGCATTTT

V: TRBV5-6
D: TRBD1
size: many
J: TRBJ1-2
CDR3: CASSPDTGTVNYGYTF
DNA: TGTGCCAGCAGCCCAGACACCGGGACAGTAAACTATGGCTACACCTTC

V: TRBV5-1
D: .
size: many
J: TRBJ2-3
CDR3: CASRPGSSDTQYF
DNA: TGCGCCAGCAGGCCCGGGAGCTCAGATACGCAGTATTTT

V: TRBV6-2/TRBV6-3
D: TRBD1
size: many
J: TRBJ1-5
CDR3: CASQPDRGYGNQPQHF
DNA: TGTGCCAGCCAACCGGACAGGGGTTATGGCAATCAGCCCCAGCATTTT

V: TRBV11-2
D: TRBD2
size: .
J: TRBJ2-1
CDR3: CASISGSSGRFYEQFF
DNA: TGTGCCAGCATCTCAGGGTCTAGCGGGAGGTTCTATGAGCAGTTCTTC

V: TRBV6-1
D: .
size: few
J: TRBJ1-1
CDR3: CASSEAGLGGRRAFF
DNA: TGTGCCAGCAGTGAAGCAGGGCTCGGGGGGAGAAGAGCTTTCTTT

V: TRBV12-3/TRBV12-4
D: TRBD1
size: many
J: TRBJ2-3
CDR3: CASSRTGSTDTQYF
DNA: TGTGCCAGCAGTCGGACAGGGAGCACAGATACGCAGTATTTT

V: TRBV24-1
D: .
size: .
J: TRBJ2-3
CDR3: CATSKRWFGGGITDTQYF
DNA: TGTGCCACCAGCAAAAGGTGGTTCGGGGGCGGAATCACAGATACGCAGTATTTT

V: TRBV5-1
D: .
size: many
J: TRBJ1-1
CDR3: CASSKTPGLDTEAFF
DNA: TGCGCCAGCAGCAAGACCCCAGGGCTTGACACTGAAGCTTTCTTT

V: TRBV7-9
D: TRBD1
size: few
J: TRBJ2-7
CDR3: CASSWGQVYEQYF
DNA: TGTGCCAGCAGCTGGGGACAGGTATACGAGCAGTACTTC

V: TRBV11-2
D: TRBD1
size: .
J: TRBJ1-1
CDR3: CASSSNAATGVSSGAFF
DNA: TGTGCCAGCAGCTCCAATGCGGCGACAGGGGTGTCGAGTGGAGCTTTCTTT

V: TRBV5-1
D: .
size: many
J: TRBJ1-1
CDR3: CASSPLSTASEAFF
DNA: TGCGCCAGCAGCCCGCTGAGTACAGCGTCTGAAGCTTTCTTT

V: TRBV10-3
D: TRBD2
size: .
J: TRBJ2-1
CDR3: CAISGLANNEQFF
DNA: TGTGCCATCAGCGGACTAGCGAACAATGAGCAGTTCTTC

V: TRBV3-1
D: .
size: many
J: TRBJ2-1
CDR3: CASSPSRAGIYNEQFF
DNA: TGTGCCAGCAGCCCAAGCCGGGCGGGAATATACAATGAGCAGTTCTTC

V: TRBV30
D: TRBD1
size: many
J: TRBJ2-2
CDR3: CAWSDRGTGELFF
DNA: TGTGCCTGGAGTGACAGGGGCACCGGGGAGCTGTTTTTT

V: TRBV4-1
D: .
size: .
J: TRBJ1-1
CDR3: CASAWREKGNTEAFF
DNA: TGCGCTTCGGCATGGAGAGAAAAGGGGAACACTGAAGCTTTCTTT

V: TRBV10-3
D: .
size: .
J: TRBJ1-2
CDR3: CAISEVREGYTF
DNA: TGTGCCATCAGTGAGGTCAGAGAAGGCTACACCTTC

V: TRBV20-1
D: TRBD2
size: few
J: TRBJ2-1
CDR3: CSARVLTGLAVYNEQFF
DNA: TGCAGTGCTAGAGTTCTAACGGGACTAGCGGTCTACAATGAGCAGTTCTTC

V: TRBV5-5
D: .
size: .
J: TRBJ2-5
CDR3: CASSPSPGPQETQYF
DNA: TGTGCCAGCAGCCCGTCCCCGGGGCCCCAAGAGACCCAGTACTTC

V: TRBV6-1
D: .
size: many
J: TRBJ2-3
CDR3: CASSEQALTDTQYF
DNA: TGTGCCAGCAGTGAACAGGCCCTCACAGATACGCAGTATTTT

V: TRBV3-1
D: TRBD1
size: many
J: TRBJ2-7
CDR3: CASSQVGTGRYEQYF
DNA: TGTGCCAGCAGCCAAGTCGGGACAGGGCGGTACGAGCAGTACTTC

V: TRBV3-1
D: TRBD1
size: .
J: TRBJ1-5
CDR3: CASSQDTGGSQPQHF
DNA: TGTGCCAGCAGCCAAGATACAGGGGGCAGTCAGCCCCAGCATTTT

V: TRBV2
D: .
size: many
J: TRBJ2-1
CDR3: CASSEALSRPYNEQFF
DNA: TGTGCCAGCAGTGAAGCGTTGTCCCGCCCCTACAATGAGCAGTTCTTC

V: TRBV18
D: .
size: many
J: TRBJ2-3
CDR3: CASSLWDPGTDTQYF
DNA: TGTGCCAGCTCACTCTGGGACCCCGGCACAGATACGCAGTATTTT

V: TRBV5-1
D: .
size: .
J: TRBJ2-2
CDR3: CASSKRTDNTGELFF
DNA: TGCGCCAGCAGCAAGAGGACAGATAACACCGGGGAGCTGTTTTTT

V: TRBV27
D: TRBD1
size: many
J: TRBJ1-2
CDR3: CASSTYRGSDYGYTF
DNA: TGTGCCAGCAGTACCTACAGGGGCTCGGACTATGGCTACACCTTC

V: TRBV20-1
D: .
size: many
J: TRBJ1-2
CDR3: CSASIGTNYGYTF
DNA: TGCAGTGCTAGTATCGGTACTAACTATGGCTACACCTTC

V: TRBV10-3
D: .
size: .
J: TRBJ1-6
CDR3: CAISESMMGAAYNSPLHF
DNA: TGTGCCATCAGTGAGTCGATGATGGGGGCGGCCTATAATTCACCCCTCCACTTT

V: TRBV4-1
D: .
size: few
J: TRBJ1-2
CDR3: CASSQVGQGLLGGYTF
DNA: TGCGCCAGCAGCCAAGTAGGGCAGGGGCTCCTCGGTGGCTACACCTTC

V: TRBV3-1
D: TRBD2
size: many
J: TRBJ2-1
CDR3: CASSQGLAVNEQFF
DNA: TGTGCCAGCAGCCAGGGACTAGCGGTCAATGAGCAGTTCTTC

V: TRBV15
D: .
size: .
J: TRBJ2-1
CDR3: CATKNNWDPGSYNEQFF
DNA: TGTGCCACCAAAAACAATTGGGACCCCGGCTCCTACAATGAGCAGTTCTTC

V: TRBV7-9
D: .
size: few
J: TRBJ2-2
CDR3: CASSFISRGTGELFF
DNA: TGTGCCAGCAGCTTTATCAGTCGAGGCACCGGGGAGCTGTTTTTT

V: TRBV18
D: .
size: many
J: TRBJ2-1
CDR3: CASSPGHSYDNEQFF
DNA: TGTGCCAGCTCACCAGGTCACAGCTACGACAATGAGCAGTTCTTC

V: TRBV18
D: TRBD1
size: .
J: TRBJ2-1
CDR3: CASSPPGTGWINEQFF
DNA: TGTGCCAGCTCACCACCCGGGACAGGGTGGATCAATGAGCAGTTCTTC

V: TRBV20-1
D: TRBD2
size: .
J: TRBJ2-5
CDR3: CSADERTSGLPQETQYF
DNA: TGCAGTGCCGATGAAAGGACTAGCGGTCTACCCCAAGAGACCCAGTACTTC

V: TRBV6-4
D: .
size: many
J: TRBJ2-2
CDR3: CASSDRTTGELFF
DNA: TGTGCCAGCAGTGACAGAACCACCGGGGAGCTGTTTTTT

V: TRBV5-5
D: .
size: many
J: TRBJ1-1
CDR3: CASSFGPQIADEAFF
DNA: TGTGCCAGCAGCTTTGGGCCGCAGATCGCGGATGAAGCTTTCTTT

V: TRBV3-1
D: TRBD2
size: many
J: TRBJ2-1
CDR3: CASSQGGLAASYNEQFF
DNA: TGTGCCAGCAGCCAGGGGGGACTAGCGGCCTCCTACAATGAGCAGTTCTTC

V: TRBV19
D: .
size: .
J: TRBJ2-7
CDR3: CASSIRRDYEQYF
DNA: TGTGCCAGTAGTATACGGCGGGACTACGAGCAGTACTTC

V: TRBV29-1
D: .
size: many
J: TRBJ2-3
CDR3: CSVEGGTDTQYF
DNA: TGCAGCGTTGAAGGGGGCACAGATACGCAGTATTTT

V: TRBV7-9
D: TRBD2
size: few
J: TRBJ2-7
CDR3: CASSPGLAGVASYEQYF
DNA: TGTGCCAGCAGCCCGGGACTAGCGGGAGTTGCCTCCTACGAGCAGTACTTC

V: TRBV7-2
D: .
size: .
J: TRBJ1-2
CDR3: CASSPLTPRREGDDYGYTF
DNA: TGTGCCAGCAGCCCCCTAACCCCCCGCAGGGAGGGGGATGACTATGGCTACACCTTC

V: TRBV25-1
D: .
size: few
J: TRBJ1-2
CDR3: CASSAPWGVKGGYTF
DNA: TGTGCCAGCAGTGCACCTTGGGGGGTCAAAGGTGGCTACACCTTC

V: TRBV5-1
D: .
size: many
J: TRBJ2-7
CDR3: CASSPDGSSYEQYF
DNA: TGCGCCAGCAGCCCGGACGGGAGCTCCTACGAGCAGTACTTC

V: TRBV7-3
D: TRBD1
size: once
J: TRBJ2-6
CDR3: CASSRGTGGGSGANVLTF
DNA: TGTGCCAGCAGCCGTGGGACAGGGGGTGGGTCTGGGGCCAACGTCCTGACTTTC